What follows is one T cell receptor beta chain and its context. What it recognizes is unknown. This sample was included in a study of cytomegalovirus exposure and HLA in healthy donors. Across the whole study: The approximately 120 validation repertoires, a later analysis reported, used the same platform as the approximately 650 first-cohort repertoires.

The table came from immunoSEQ multiplex PCR; TCRdb's copy has only in-frame clones and leaves some out. The data contain about 240,000 clones, roughly 86% of them singletons. The V gene end was trimmed by 0 bases and the J gene end by 4 bases; junction bases not matched to a gene: 8. The germline V gene has CDR1 SGHRS and CDR2 YFSETQ. This CDR3 spans 16 amino acids. The study's findings and limits: Researchers catalogued some 160 TCR beta chains as cytomegalovirus-associated. It was found in a later analysis that first-cohort TCR clusters tended to co-occur in the roughly 120 validation repertoires. The classifier reportedly diagnosed cytomegalovirus status with high sensitivity and specificity.

The specimen sequenced was PBMCs. The chain has TRBV5-1 and TRBJ1-2; 8 bases map to TRBD1. The sequence was obtained from a woman in her 30s in good health and CMV-seropositive. CDR3 sequence: CASSLGLPDRGYGYTF. CDR3 sequence (DNA): TGCGCCAGCAGCTTGGGGTTGCCCGACAGGGGCTATGGCTACACCTTC.